This T cell receptor (beta chain) was captured in a study of beta chain features in type 1 diabetes. Whole-study results and caveats: Shortening that was moderate but significant affected the TCRB CDR3s of Type 1 diabetes patients in all four CD4+ subsets.

Via the markers CD45RO/CCR7/CD25/CD127/CD95/CD27, stem cell-like memory, regulatory, central memory and naive CD4+ cells were sorted. Once sorted, every population was more than 95% pure. This clone was seen a few times. Its antigen is as yet unknown. Expressed TCRB transcripts were sequenced because the entire RNA isolate underwent reverse transcription. TCRdb's table, derived via immunoSEQ multiplex PCR, lists solely in-frame clones and lacks some. The sample yields a few hundred thousand clones, around a fifth seen once. The clonotype originates from a woman aged 18-30 years in good health. Sequenced sample: naive CD4+ T cells from blood.

CDR3 sequence: CASGDFPRHEQYF. For the CDR3, the DNA is TGTGCCAGCGGGGACTTTCCCAGGCACGAGCAGTACTTC. This chain joins TRBV2 and TRBJ2-7, with D perhaps matching TRBD2 (6 bases). CDR1 SNHLY and CDR2 FYNNEI come from the germline V gene. The CDR3 has 13 amino acids. Trimming left V 8 bases short and J 5 bases short, with 16 bases between.